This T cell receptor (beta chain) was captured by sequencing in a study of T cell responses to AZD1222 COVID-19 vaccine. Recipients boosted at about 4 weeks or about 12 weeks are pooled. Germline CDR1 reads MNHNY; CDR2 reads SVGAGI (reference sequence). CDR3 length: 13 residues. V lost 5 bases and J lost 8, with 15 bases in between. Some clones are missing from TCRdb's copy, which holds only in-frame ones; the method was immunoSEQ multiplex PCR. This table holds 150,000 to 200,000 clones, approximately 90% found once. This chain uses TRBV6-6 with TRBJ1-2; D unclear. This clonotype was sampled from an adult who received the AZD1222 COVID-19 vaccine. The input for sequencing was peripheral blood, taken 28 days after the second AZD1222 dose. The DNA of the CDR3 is TGTGCCAGCAGTCTTGACGGGTCTCGGGGCTACACCTTC. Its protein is CASSLDGSRGYTF.